Sequencing of this T cell receptor (beta chain) was carried out in a study of beta chain features in type 1 diabetes. Study-wide findings and caveats: There was a moderate but significant shortening of TCRB CDR3s in all four CD4+ subsets of Type 1 diabetes patients.

Reverse transcribing all isolated RNA meant expressed TCRB transcripts were sequenced. Data came from immunoSEQ multiplex PCR; TCRdb stores just in-frame clones and leaves some out. Among roughly 700,000 clones listed, 13% were seen once. Germline V gene sequence: CDR1 SEHNR, CDR2 FQNEAQ (reference sequence). Trimming took off 5 bases at V and 14 bases at J, with 10 bases between the two ends. The CDR3 totals 11 residues. There are a few counts of this clone. The antigen remains unidentified. This sequence originates from a man aged 18 to 29 with type 1 diabetes. The source material was naive CD4+ T cells from blood. The chain employs TRBV7-9 and TRBJ1-6; no clear D gene. The chain's CDR3 is CASSPQETLHF. CDR3 coding DNA: TGTGCCAGCAGCCCCCAGGAAACCCTCCACTTT. The whole variable domain, filled in from reference TRBV7-9 and TRBJ1-6, reads DTGVSQNPRHKITKRGQNVTFRCDPISEHNRLYWYRQTLGQGPEFLTYFQNEAQLEKSRLLSDRFSAERPKGSFSTLEIQRTEQGDSAMYLCASSPQETLHFGNGTRLTVT.